One sample yielded the 2 T cell receptor beta chains listed below, sequenced in a study of neoadjuvant anti-PD-1 for oral cavity cancer. Generated by immunoSEQ multiplex PCR, the TCRdb table keeps only in-frame clones and is missing some. The table lists about 16,000 clones, just over 65% of them singletons, with about 2.5% in the top ten. The material was PBMCs, obtained before nivolumab (anti-PD-1) treatment. These receptors all stem from a person between 40 and 80 years old with oral cavity squamous cell carcinoma.

This chain joins TRBV7-2 and TRBJ2-1; D not resolved. The CDR3 has 14 residues. Germline V gene lookup returns CDR1 SGHTA and CDR2 FQGNSA. V dropped 5 bases and J dropped 6 bases, with 14 bases sitting between them. CDR3 region: CASSPFATSNEQFF. The CDR3 coding sequence is TGTGCCAGCAGCCCCTTCGCCACCTCCAATGAGCAGTTCTTC.

This clone was counted a few times. The V call is TRBV19, the J call TRBJ2-3, with D unresolved. V was pared by 2 bases and J by 0 bases, with 9 bases between. This CDR3 spans 15 amino acids. Germline loops: CDR1 LNHDA, CDR2 SQIVND (reference sequence). The CDR3 DNA follows: TGTGCCAGTAGTATACAAAGGACCAGCACAGATACGCAGTATTTT. As protein: CASSIQRTSTDTQYF.